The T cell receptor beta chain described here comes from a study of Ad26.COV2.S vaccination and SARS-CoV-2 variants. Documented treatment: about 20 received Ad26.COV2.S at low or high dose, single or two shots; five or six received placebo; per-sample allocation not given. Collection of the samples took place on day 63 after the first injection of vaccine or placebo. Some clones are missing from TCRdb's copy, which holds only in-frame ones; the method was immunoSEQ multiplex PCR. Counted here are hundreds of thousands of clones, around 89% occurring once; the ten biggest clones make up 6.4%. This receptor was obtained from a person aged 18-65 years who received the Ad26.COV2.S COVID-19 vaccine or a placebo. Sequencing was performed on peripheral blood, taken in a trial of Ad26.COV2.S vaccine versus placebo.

The CDR3 reads CASSHPRGTSGHNEQFF. CDR3 sequence (DNA): TGTGCCAGCAGCCACCCCAGGGGGACTAGCGGACACAATGAGCAGTTCTTC. J is TRBJ2-1 and V is TRBV4-2; TRBD2 matches 11 bases. The junction had 9 bases not matched to a gene; V was cut back by 3 bases and J by 5 bases. The CDR3 has 17 amino acids. Germline loops: CDR1 LGHNA, CDR2 YNFKEQ.